Listed below are T cell receptor beta chains from one sample, sequenced in a study of metastatic and nonmetastatic thyroid tumors. TCRdb re-called clones via MiXCR from the PCR reads. The table records 20,000 or so clones, approximately 10% of them present only once. Sample: blood. The receptors originated from a female donor with papillary thyroid cancer or a benign thyroid nodule (not recorded which). Some clones in this sample may be carry-over from other donors' samples. The CDR3 runs from the conserved cysteine through the conserved F or W. The D gene is left open where the match is weak. Rows may omit the clone size; those that give it use once, few, many or a size class.

once	TRBV2	TRBD2	CASRPAAGLAGSYEQYF
few	TRBV27	TRBD2	CASSELAGGTGELFF
many	TRBV28	.	CATSGRENTEAFF
many	TRBV7-2	TRBD2	CASSLLAANTGELFF
many	TRBV7-9	.	CASSGRRSYEQYF
many	TRBV5-1	.	CASSLGGSPYNEQFF
.	TRBV25-1	.	CASGTDPNYGYTF
medium-sized	TRBV7-3	TRBD2	CASSLLAGVSNEQFF
medium-sized	TRBV28	.	CASSAIGSSYEQYF
many	TRBV30	TRBD2	CAWLAGGAGTDTQYF
many	TRBV11-1	TRBD2	CASSLMMTSGRANEQFF
many	TRBV6-5	.	CASSYSTRGRTQYF
many	TRBV7-9	TRBD2	CASSFLAGGDEQFF
many	TRBV5-1	.	CASMGETQYF
many	TRBV9	TRBD1	CASSAGTGGSVYGYTF
many	TRBV25-1	.	CASSDSDDLQETQYF
.	TRBV20-1	TRBD1	CSGGQWFYEQYF
medium-sized	TRBV6-6	TRBD1	CASSYRQGNYGYTF
many	TRBV12-3/TRBV12-4	TRBD1	CASSYRGNTEAFF
.	TRBV11-2	TRBD1	CASSLTGTGAVDTQYF
many	TRBV10-3	.	CAISEMTVDNSPLHF
.	TRBV28	TRBD1	CASISFAKGALDGYTF
many	TRBV2	.	CAGTLPSGANALTF
many	TRBV30	.	CAWSATDTQYF
many	TRBV7-9	.	CASDPWTGFELNTEAFF
.	TRBV20-1	.	CSAWDQETHYF
few	TRBV27	.	CASSFEQELNTGELFF
medium-sized	TRBV6-2/TRBV6-3	.	CASSYRGEGYGYTF
medium-sized	TRBV6-2/TRBV6-3	TRBD1	CASSLSLTGGISDTQYF
many	TRBV27	.	CASSGSGGLYGYTF
many	TRBV30	TRBD2	CAWSGTSGGGADTQYF
many	TRBV5-6	.	CASSLVTALMNTEAFF
medium-sized	TRBV28	.	CASSLPNSLEQFF
.	TRBV9	.	CASSPYHQGTEAFF
few	TRBV6-5	.	CASSYKSGWVYEQYF
many	TRBV20-1	TRBD2	CSAYGTSGKKNEQFF
medium-sized	TRBV28	.	CASSSGARENTGELFF
many	TRBV5-6	.	CASSRGGFAYEQYF
.	TRBV14	TRBD2	CASSPLAGGTDTQYF
.	TRBV6-1	.	CASVEANTGELFF
many	TRBV19	TRBD2	CASSKKREMWYEQYF